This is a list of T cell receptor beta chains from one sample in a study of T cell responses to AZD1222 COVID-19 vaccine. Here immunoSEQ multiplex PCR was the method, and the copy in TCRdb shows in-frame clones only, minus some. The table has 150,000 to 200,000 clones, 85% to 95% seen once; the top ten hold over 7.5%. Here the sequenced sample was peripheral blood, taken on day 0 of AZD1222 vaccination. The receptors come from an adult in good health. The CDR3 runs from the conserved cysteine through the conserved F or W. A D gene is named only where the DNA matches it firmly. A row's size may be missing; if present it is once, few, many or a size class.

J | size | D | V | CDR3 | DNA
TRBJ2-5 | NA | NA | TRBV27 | CASSLRSWGETQYF | TGTGCCAGCAGTTTGAGGTCTTGGGGAGAGACCCAGTACTTC
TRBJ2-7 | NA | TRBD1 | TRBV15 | CATSRGAGGTYEQYF | TGTGCCACCAGCAGAGGAGCAGGGGGCACCTACGAGCAGTACTTC
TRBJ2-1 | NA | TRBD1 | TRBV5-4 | CASSLGDRGNNEQFF | TGTGCCAGCAGCCTAGGAGACAGGGGGAATAATGAGCAGTTCTTC
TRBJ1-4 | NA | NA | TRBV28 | CASSFNPGGEKLFF | TGTGCCAGCAGTTTTAACCCGGGCGGTGAAAAACTGTTTTTT
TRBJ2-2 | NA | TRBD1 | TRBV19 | CATRDRGTGELFF | TGTGCCACCCGGGACAGGGGGACCGGGGAGCTGTTTTTT
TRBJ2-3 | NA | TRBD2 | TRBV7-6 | CASSRTSGSASTDTQYF | TGTGCCAGCAGTCGGACTAGCGGGAGTGCTAGCACAGATACGCAGTATTTT
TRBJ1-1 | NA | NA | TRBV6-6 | CASSTAPETTEAFF | TGTGCCAGCAGTACCGCCCCGGAGACCACTGAAGCTTTCTTT
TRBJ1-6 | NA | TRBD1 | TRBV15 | CATSYGTGDQPLHF | TGTGCCACCAGTTACGGGACAGGTGATCAACCCCTCCACTTT
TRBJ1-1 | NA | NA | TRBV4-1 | CASSPRVNTEAFF | TGCGCCAGCAGCCCTAGGGTGAACACTGAAGCTTTCTTT
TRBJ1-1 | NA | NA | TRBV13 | CASSSRDSAATEAFF | TGTGCCAGCAGCTCCCGTGATTCCGCGGCAACTGAAGCTTTCTTT
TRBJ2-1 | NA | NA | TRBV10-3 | CAIMEGEGNEQFF | TGTGCCATCATGGAGGGGGAGGGGAATGAGCAGTTCTTC
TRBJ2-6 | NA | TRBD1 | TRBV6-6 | CASRGTGGSGANVLTF | TGTGCCAGCAGAGGGACAGGGGGCTCAGGGGCCAACGTCCTGACTTTC
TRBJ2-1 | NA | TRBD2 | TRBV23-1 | CASSHSGLALNEQFF | TGCGCCAGCAGTCATTCCGGACTAGCCTTAAATGAGCAGTTCTTC
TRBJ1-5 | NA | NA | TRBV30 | CAWSAMGRGGSTGPQHF | TGTGCCTGGAGTGCCATGGGAAGAGGCGGATCCACAGGGCCCCAGCATTTT
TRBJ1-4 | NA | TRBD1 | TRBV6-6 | CASSRDSNDVLKGVKLFF | TGTGCCAGCAGTCGGGACAGTAACGACGTCCTAAAAGGGGTAAAACTGTTTTTT
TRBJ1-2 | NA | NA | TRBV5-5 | CASSSTVANYGYTF | TGTGCCAGCAGCTCCACGGTCGCTAACTATGGCTACACCTTC
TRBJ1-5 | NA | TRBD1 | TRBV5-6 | CASSAGQGNNQPQHF | TGTGCCAGCAGCGCGGGACAGGGGAACAATCAGCCCCAGCATTTT
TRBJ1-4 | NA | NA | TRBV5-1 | CASSQNTGTNEKLFF | TGCGCCAGCAGCCAAAATACAGGGACTAATGAAAAACTGTTTTTT
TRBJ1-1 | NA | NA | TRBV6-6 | CAISRETPFEAFF | TGTGCCATCAGCCGGGAGACGCCCTTTGAAGCTTTCTTT
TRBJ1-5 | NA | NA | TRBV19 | CASSTGRSPPQPQHF | TGTGCCAGTAGCACAGGGAGATCCCCCCCCCAGCCCCAGCATTTT
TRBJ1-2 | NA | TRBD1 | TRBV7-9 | CASSLGDRDLNGYTF | TGTGCCAGCAGCTTAGGGGACAGGGATCTTAATGGCTACACCTTC
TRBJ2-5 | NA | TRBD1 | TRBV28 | CASSYPGTGGLTQYF | TGTGCCAGCAGTTACCCTGGGACAGGGGGCTTGACCCAGTACTTC
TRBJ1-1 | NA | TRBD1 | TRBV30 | CAWSTYRGTEAFF | TGTGCCTGGAGTACCTACAGGGGTACTGAAGCTTTCTTT
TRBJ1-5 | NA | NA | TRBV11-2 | CASSLDGRGGQPQHF | TGTGCCAGCAGCTTAGATGGCAGGGGCGGTCAGCCCCAGCATTTT
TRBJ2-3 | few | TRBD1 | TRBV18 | CASSSGTGTRDTQYF | TGTGCCAGCTCGTCCGGGACAGGGACGAGGGATACGCAGTATTTT
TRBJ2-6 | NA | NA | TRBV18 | CASSPASVTGGANVLTF | TGTGCCAGCTCACCCGCGAGCGTCACGGGGGGGGCCAACGTCCTGACTTTC
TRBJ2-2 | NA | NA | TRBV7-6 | CASSPAGLGAGELFF | TGTGCCAGCAGCCCTGCGGGGCTGGGGGCCGGGGAGCTGTTTTTT
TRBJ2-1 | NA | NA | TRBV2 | CASSEQRIYNEQFF | TGTGCCAGCAGTGAGCAGCGGATCTACAATGAGCAGTTCTTC
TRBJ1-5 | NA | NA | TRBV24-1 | CATSASTNQPQHF | TGTGCCACCAGTGCGTCTACTAATCAGCCCCAGCATTTT
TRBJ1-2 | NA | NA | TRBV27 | CASRMTGGANYGYTF | TGTGCCAGCAGGATGACAGGAGGGGCTAACTATGGCTACACCTTC
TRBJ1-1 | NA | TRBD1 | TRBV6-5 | CASSRQGAITEAFF | TGTGCCAGCAGCCGACAGGGGGCAATCACTGAAGCTTTCTTT
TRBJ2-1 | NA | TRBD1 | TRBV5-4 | CASLNRQGARSEQFF | TGTGCCAGCCTAAATCGACAGGGGGCGCGAAGCGAGCAGTTCTTC
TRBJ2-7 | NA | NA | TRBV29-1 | CSVEILGYEQYF | TGCAGCGTTGAAATTTTAGGGTACGAGCAGTACTTC
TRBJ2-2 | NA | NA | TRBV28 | CASSRNTGELFF | TGTGCCAGCAGCAGAAACACCGGGGAGCTGTTTTTT
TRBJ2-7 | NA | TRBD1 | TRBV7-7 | CASSPDRGNPYEQYF | TGTGCTAGCAGCCCGGACAGGGGGAACCCCTACGAGCAGTACTTC
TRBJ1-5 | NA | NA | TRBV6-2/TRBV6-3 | CASSFSGGNQPQHF | TGTGCCAGCAGTTTCTCGGGGGGCAATCAGCCCCAGCATTTT
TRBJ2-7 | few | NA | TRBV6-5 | CASSYFFGGVYEQYF | TGTGCCAGCAGTTACTTTTTTGGGGGAGTGTACGAGCAGTACTTC
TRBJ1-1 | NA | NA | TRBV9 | CASSVGQGWTEAFF | TGTGCCAGCAGCGTAGGCCAGGGATGGACTGAAGCTTTCTTT
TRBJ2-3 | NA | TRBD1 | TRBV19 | CASSSGQGGLDTQYF | TGTGCCAGTAGTTCCGGACAGGGCGGGCTAGATACGCAGTATTTT
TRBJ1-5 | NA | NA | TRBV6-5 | CASSGRSNQPQHF | TGTGCCAGCAGCGGACGGAGCAATCAGCCCCAGCATTTT